The clone carrying this T cell receptor (beta chain) is a singleton in its sample. This record comes from a study of glioma-infiltrating T cells after dendritic cell vaccination. V was pared by 7 bases and J by 2 bases, with 2 bases of the junction left unmatched. Germline V gene lookup returns CDR1 LNHDA and CDR2 SQIVND (reference sequence). The CDR3 extends over 14 amino acids. Measured with immunoSEQ multiplex PCR; TCRdb has only the in-frame clones, and not every one. This table has 85,000 to 100,000 clones, 75% to 90% appearing once. Time point noted: after dendritic cell vaccination, including at tumor progression/relapse. Selection required adequate fresh-frozen tumor tissue plus more than two years' survival data. No glioblastoma patient carried an isocitrate dehydrogenase mutation.

This specimen was blood, taken after dendritic cell vaccination. The gene calls are TRBV19 and TRBJ1-4, with 9 bases fitting TRBD1. This receptor was identified in a human donor with glioblastoma. CDR3 sequence reads: CASNRGLTNEKLFF. In DNA, the CDR3 is TGTGCCAGTAACAGGGGGCTTACTAATGAAAAACTGTTTTTT.